This T cell receptor (beta chain) was captured in a study of T-cell reconstitution after alpha-beta-depleted transplantation in children. Trimming took 4 bases from V and 7 from J, leaving 8 bases between them. The germline CDR1 and CDR2 sequences are SNHLY and FYNNEI. The CDR3 covers 12 residues. This clonotype came up many times. As it was prepared, the TCRbeta library received unique molecular identifiers. A single record per CDR3 protein comes from TCRdb applying MiXCR to the PCR reads. The sample contains some 550,000 distinct CDR3 sequences, 15% to 20% of which appear only once. This TCR was sampled from a human donor who donated a stem cell graft to a child with acute lymphoblastic leukemia. This chain joins TRBV2 and TRBJ2-1; D unclear. The specimen was PBMCs from the stem cell graft donor, collected from the stem cell graft. The CDR3 sequence: CASSVGRNEQFF. The CDR3 DNA sequence: TGTGCCAGCAGTGTGGGCCGAAATGAGCAGTTCTTC.